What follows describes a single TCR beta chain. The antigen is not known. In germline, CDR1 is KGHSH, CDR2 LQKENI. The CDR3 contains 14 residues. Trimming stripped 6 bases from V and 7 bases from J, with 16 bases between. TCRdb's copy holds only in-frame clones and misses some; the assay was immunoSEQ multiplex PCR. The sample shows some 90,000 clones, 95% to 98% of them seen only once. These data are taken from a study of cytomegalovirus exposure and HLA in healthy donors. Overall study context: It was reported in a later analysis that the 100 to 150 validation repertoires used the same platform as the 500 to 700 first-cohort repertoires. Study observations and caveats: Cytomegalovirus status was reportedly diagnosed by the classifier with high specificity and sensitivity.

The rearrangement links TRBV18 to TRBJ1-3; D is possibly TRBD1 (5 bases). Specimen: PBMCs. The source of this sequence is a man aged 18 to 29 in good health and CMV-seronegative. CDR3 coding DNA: TGTGCCAGCTCTCCGGACACGTCCTACAACACCATATATTTT. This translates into CASSPDTSYNTIYF. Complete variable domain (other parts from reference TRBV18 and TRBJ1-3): NAGVMQNPRHLVRRRGQEARLRCSPMKGHSHVYWYRQLPEEGLKFMVYLQKENIIDESGMPKERFSAEFPKEGPSILRIQQVVRGDSAAYFCASSPDTSYNTIYFGEGSWLTVV.